The 32 T cell receptor beta chains below all came from one sample that was sequenced in a study of control samples from healthy donors and cancer patients. The repertoire was sequenced with immunoSEQ multiplex PCR; TCRdb's copy has only in-frame clones and lacks some. The sample includes roughly 120,000 clones, 70% to 90% of them seen just once. The sample consisted of blood. The source of these receptors is a man aged 50-59 years in good health.

The genes are TRBV29-1 and TRBJ2-3; 11 bases are a match to TRBD1. The CDR3 contains 14 residues. After removal of 3 bases from V and 5 bases from J, the junction contained 4 bases not matched to a gene. Germline V gene lookup returns CDR1 SQVTM and CDR2 ANQGSEA. This CDR3 reads CSVDKGQGGDTQYF. The CDR3 DNA sequence: TGCAGCGTTGACAAGGGACAGGGGGGAGATACGCAGTATTTT.

The rearrangement uses TRBV7-3 and TRBJ2-1; D possibly matches TRBD1 or TRBD2 (5 bases each). The CDR3 spans 14 residues. The V end was cut by 2 bases, the J end by 5 bases, with 10 bases between. Germline V lookup: CDR1 SGHTA, CDR2 FQGTGA. The CDR3 loop is CASSLGDHHNEQFF. CDR3 nucleotides: TGTGCCAGCAGCTTAGGGGACCACCACAATGAGCAGTTCTTC.

V gene TRBV7-2 combines with J gene TRBJ1-5; unclear D gene. Trimming pared 2 bases from V and 1 base from J, leaving 15 bases between. Germline V CDR1 and CDR2: SGHTA, FQGNSA. This CDR3 has 17 amino acids. The CDR3 is CASSLNSGKYSNQPQHF. In DNA, the CDR3 is TGTGCCAGCAGCTTAAATTCGGGCAAATACAGCAATCAGCCCCAGCATTTT.

The chain has TRBV30 and TRBJ1-1; 7 bases line up with TRBD1. The germline gives CDR1 GTSNPN, CDR2 SVGIG (reference sequence). This CDR3 spans 14 amino acids. Unmatched junction bases numbered 7, after V lost 4 bases and J lost 2 bases. The CDR3 region has the DNA TGTGCCTGGAATCCCGGGACAGCTAACACTGAAGCTTTCTTT. It encodes CAWNPGTANTEAFF.

The chain joins TRBV30 to TRBJ2-1; D not resolved. The ends were cut back, 0 bases at V and 5 bases at J, with 5 bases in the middle. Germline assignment: CDR1 GTSNPN and CDR2 SVGIG (reference sequence). This CDR3 is built from 12 residues. The DNA of the CDR3 is TGTGCCTGGAGTGTCCTTAACAATGAGCAGTTCTTC. Amino acids: CAWSVLNNEQFF. Full variable domain (remainder filled in from reference TRBV30 and TRBJ2-1): SQTIHQWPATLVQPVGSPLSLECTVEGTSNPNLYWYRQAAGRGLQLLFYSVGIGQISSEVPQNLSASRPQDRQFILSSKKLLLSDSGFYLCAWSVLNNEQFFGPGTRLTVL.

This rearrangement joins TRBV29-1 to TRBJ1-1, with D tentatively TRBD1 (6 bases). The CDR3 runs 12 residues. V was clipped by 6 bases and J by 6 bases, with 14 bases between them. Per the germline V gene, CDR1 is SQVTM and CDR2 is ANQGSEA. CDR3 sequence reads: CSVETGTAEAFF. The CDR3 region has the DNA TGCAGCGTGGAAACAGGGACGGCTGAAGCTTTCTTT. The full variable domain, with the rest looked up from reference TRBV29-1 and TRBJ1-1, is SAVISQKPSRDICQRGTSLTIQCQVDSQVTMMFWYRQQPGQSLTLIATANQGSEATYESGFVIDKFPISRPNLTFSTLTVSNMSPEDSSIYLCSVETGTAEAFFGQGTRLTVV.

V gene TRBV7-9 combines with J gene TRBJ1-1; 9 bases are shared with TRBD1. Germline lookup yields CDR1 SEHNR and CDR2 FQNEAQ (reference sequence). Losses at the gene ends were 4 bases for V and 5 bases for J; bases not matched to a gene: 14. The CDR3 totals 17 residues. The CDR3 nucleotides are TGTGCCAGCAGCTGGGACAGGGAGTCATCCTTTTGGACTGAAGCTTTCTTT. It is translated as CASSWDRESSFWTEAFF.

The gene calls are TRBV4-2 and TRBJ2-1; 10 bases agree with TRBD1. CDR1 and CDR2 (germline): LGHNA, YNFKEQ. The J segment lost 14 bases and the V segment lost 3 bases, leaving 7 bases of the junction unmatched. The CDR3 spans 13 residues. The CDR3 loop reads CASSQTGGARKFF. The CDR3 DNA reads TGTGCCAGCAGCCAGACAGGGGGCGCCAGGAAGTTCTTC.

The V gene is TRBV30, the J gene TRBJ2-2, with 9 nucleotides matching TRBD2. V lost 2 bases and J lost 6; bases outside the gene matches: 19. This CDR3 comprises 19 residues. The germline CDR1 and CDR2 sequences are GTSNPN and SVGIG (reference sequence). DNA for the CDR3: TGTGCCTGGAGTAGGTTTAGCGGGGGCCTCATGCCCCTTCCCGGGGAGCTGTTTTTT. It codes for CAWSRFSGGLMPLPGELFF.

The chain links TRBV9 to TRBJ1-4, with D possibly TRBD1 on 6 matching bases. The germline gives CDR1 SGDLS, CDR2 YYNGEE. V was clipped by 1 base and J by 0 bases, with 13 bases between them. The CDR3 spans 17 residues. CDR3 in amino acids: CASSVSGADATNEKLFF. CDR3 nucleotides: TGTGCCAGCAGCGTATCAGGGGCGGACGCAACTAATGAAAAACTGTTTTTT.

V usage is TRBV11-2 and J usage is TRBJ2-7; 7 positions agree with TRBD2. The trim removed 5 bases at V and 1 base at J, leaving 2 bases unmatched. The CDR3 is 13 residues long. Germline V gene sequence: CDR1 SGHAT, CDR2 FQNNGV. The CDR3, as DNA: TGTGCCAGCAGCGTGGGACTATCCTACGAGCAGTACTTC. This gives the protein CASSVGLSYEQYF.

V is TRBV11-2 and J is TRBJ1-6; unclear D gene. Per the germline V gene, CDR1 is SGHAT and CDR2 is FQNNGV. This CDR3 is 15 amino acids long. Trimming removed 2 bases from V and 10 bases from J, with 15 bases in between. CDR3 residues: CASSLSVWRESPLHF. For the CDR3, the DNA is TGTGCCAGCAGCTTATCGGTTTGGAGGGAATCACCCCTCCACTTT. Variable domain in full (rest from reference TRBV11-2 and TRBJ1-6): EAGVAQSPRYKIIEKRQSVAFWCNPISGHATLYWYQQILGQGPKLLIQFQNNGVVDDSQLPKDRFSAERLKGVDSTLKIQPAKLEDSAVYLCASSLSVWRESPLHFGNGTRLTVT.

The chain has TRBV2 and TRBJ2-2; perhaps TRBD1 as D (5 bases). V lost 10 bases and J lost 0, with 12 bases in between. Germline assignment: CDR1 SNHLY and CDR2 FYNNEI. The CDR3 extends over 14 amino acids. The CDR3 region is CAIKLTANTGELFF. CDR3 DNA: TGTGCCATTAAACTGACAGCGAACACCGGGGAGCTGTTTTTT.

This chain joins TRBV5-4 and TRBJ2-5; TRBD2 matches 9 bases. The CDR3 length is 15 residues. Germline loops: CDR1 SGHNT, CDR2 YYREEE (reference sequence). V was clipped by 2 bases and J by 4 bases; unmatched bases: 6. CDR3 DNA: TGTGCCAGCAGCTTAGGCGGGGGGGTGCGAGAGACCCAGTACTTC. The encoded protein is CASSLGGGVRETQYF. Full variable domain (missing parts from reference TRBV5-4 and TRBJ2-5): ETGVTQSPTHLIKTRGQQVTLRCSSQSGHNTVSWYQQALGQGPQFIFQYYREEENGRGNFPPRFSGLQFPNYSSELNVNALELDDSALYLCASSLGGGVRETQYFGPGTRLLVL.

The J gene is TRBJ2-3, the V gene TRBV15; TRBD2 matches 9 bases. CDR3 length: 15 amino acids. Germline assignment: CDR1 LNHNV and CDR2 YYDKDF (reference sequence). The V gene end was trimmed by 1 base and the J gene end by 6 bases; junction bases not matched to a gene: 5. CDR3 region: CATSRAGSGGDTQYF. The CDR3 DNA follows: TGTGCCACCAGCAGAGCCGGTAGCGGGGGTGATACGCAGTATTTT.

This chain joins TRBV6-1 and TRBJ1-3; D not resolved. The germline CDR1 and CDR2 sequences are MNHNS and SASEGT. Trimming stripped 3 bases from V and 2 bases from J, with 8 bases between. CDR3 length equals 14 residues. The CDR3 is CASSDVRAGNTIYF. CDR3 in DNA: TGTGCCAGCAGTGATGTGAGGGCTGGAAACACCATATATTTT.

The rearrangement uses TRBV6-6 and TRBJ1-1; D possibly corresponds to TRBD1 (5 bases). V lost 5 bases and J lost 4, with 5 bases in between. The CDR3 is made up of 11 amino acids. CDR1 and CDR2 from the germline V gene are MNHNY and SVGAGI (reference sequence). This CDR3 is CASSGGTEAFF. CDR3 DNA sequence: TGTGCCAGCAGTGGGGGCACTGAAGCTTTCTTT.

The V call is TRBV19, the J call TRBJ2-1; D unresolved. V was clipped by 9 bases and J by 9 bases, with 9 bases between them. The CDR3 consists of 10 residues. Germline CDR1 reads LNHDA; CDR2 reads SQIVND (reference sequence). The DNA of the CDR3 is TGTGCCAGCCCCCTGGGTGAGCAGTTCTTC. Translated, it gives CASPLGEQFF.

The V and J genes are TRBV11-2 and TRBJ1-6; a possible D gene is TRBD1 (6 bases). This CDR3 has 12 residues. The germline gives CDR1 SGHAT, CDR2 FQNNGV. V gave up 5 bases and J gave up 7 bases, with 6 bases separating them. CDR3 in DNA: TGTGCCAGCAGCACAGGGAATTCACCCCTCCACTTT. It codes for CASSTGNSPLHF.

The chain recombines TRBV30 with TRBJ1-5; D uncertain. Germline V gives CDR1 GTSNPN, CDR2 SVGIG (reference sequence). The CDR3 is made up of 17 amino acids. V was clipped by 1 base and J by 3 bases, with 19 bases between them. The CDR3: CAWSDGPGRNYNQPQHF. DNA for the CDR3: TGTGCCTGGAGTGACGGCCCGGGTAGGAACTACAATCAGCCCCAGCATTTT.

The rearrangement uses TRBV3-1 (or the pseudogene TRBV3-2) and TRBJ1-6, with TRBD1 matching 7 bases. This CDR3 has 16 residues. J was trimmed by 3 bases and V by 1 base; bases with no gene match: 3. Germline V lookup: CDR1 LGHDT, CDR2 YNNKEL (reference sequence). CDR3 protein: CASSQVPGGYNSPLHF. CDR3 sequence (DNA): TGTGCCAGCAGCCAAGTTCCAGGGGGCTATAATTCACCCCTCCACTTT.

V is TRBV2 and J is TRBJ1-4; D call uncertain. Germline V gene sequence: CDR1 SNHLY, CDR2 FYNNEI. The CDR3 has 11 amino acids. V shed 9 bases and J shed 8 bases, with 10 bases lying between them. The CDR3 DNA follows: TGTGCCAGTAAAGGTTGGGAAAAACTGTTTTTT. This translates into CASKGWEKLFF.

The chain's CDR3 is CASSPGPQGGYGYTF. The CDR3 nucleotides read TGTGCCAGCAGCCCTGGCCCTCAGGGAGGCTATGGCTACACCTTC. The V gene is TRBV6-4, the J gene TRBJ1-2, with D possibly TRBD1 on 5 matching bases. Germline CDR1 is MRHNA and CDR2 is SNTAGT. This CDR3 spans 15 amino acids. V was clipped by 6 bases and J by 4 bases, with 18 bases between them.

The chain employs TRBV11-2 and TRBJ2-7, with D tentatively TRBD2 (6 bases). The CDR3 has 15 residues. The germline V gene encodes CDR1 SGHAT and CDR2 FQNNGV. V was shortened by 4 bases and J by 2 bases, with 15 bases between the two germline ends. This CDR3 reads CASSYGYGGTYEQYF. The CDR3 region has the DNA TGTGCCAGCAGCTACGGATATGGAGGGACCTACGAGCAGTACTTC.

This clone appeared a single time. The V call is TRBV7-2, the J call TRBJ2-1, with D possibly matching TRBD1 (6 bases). Deletions cut 4 bases from V and 4 bases from J, with 17 bases between. The V gene's germline CDR1 is SGHTA and CDR2 FQGNSA. This CDR3 comprises 16 residues. This chain's CDR3 is CASSSGQTLPYNEQFF. Here the CDR3 DNA reads TGTGCCAGCAGCTCCGGACAGACCCTTCCATACAATGAGCAGTTCTTC.

A note on this clone: The same CDR3 also results from other DNA sequences found in this sample. The chain employs TRBV2 and TRBJ2-7; D is undetermined. CDR1 is SNHLY and CDR2 is FYNNEI in the germline V gene. Trimming removed 3 bases at V and 3 bases at J, with 3 bases between. CDR3 length: 11 residues. In nucleotides, the CDR3 is TGTGCCAGCAGTGAGGTCTACGAGCAGTACTTC. Translated: CASSEVYEQYF.

V usage is TRBV28 and J usage is TRBJ1-5; D may be TRBD1 (5 bases). The CDR3 has 15 residues. The V and J ends lost 3 bases and 7 bases respectively, with 16 bases between them. The germline V gene encodes CDR1 MDHEN and CDR2 SYDVKM. This CDR3 reads CASSFIAGGRQPQHF. CDR3 DNA sequence: TGTGCCAGCAGTTTTATTGCGGGGGGTAGGCAGCCCCAGCATTTT.

This clone was observed once. This chain uses TRBV28 with TRBJ1-3; D ambiguous. V lost 3 bases and J lost 9, with 15 bases in between. The CDR3 has 14 amino acids. Germline CDR1 MDHEN, CDR2 SYDVKM. Here the CDR3 reads CASSFRGGRSTIYF. In DNA form, the CDR3 reads TGTGCCAGCAGTTTCCGGGGAGGGCGTAGCACCATATATTTT.

The chain recombines TRBV6-2 or TRBV6-3 with TRBJ2-3, with 8 bases lining up with TRBD2. This CDR3 has 15 residues. The germline gives CDR1 MNHEY, CDR2 SVGEGT. J gave up 3 bases and V 4 bases, and 6 bases lay outside the gene matches. The CDR3 sequence: CASSLLAGVTDTQYF. In DNA, the CDR3 is TGTGCCAGCAGTTTGCTAGCGGGCGTAACAGATACGCAGTATTTT.

The chain combines TRBV6-4 with TRBJ2-6; possible D gene TRBD1, 6 bases. Trimming stripped 4 bases from V and 3 bases from J, with 10 bases between. CDR3 size: 15 residues. From germline, CDR1 is MRHNA and CDR2 SNTAGT. The CDR3 DNA reads as TGTGCCAGCAGTGGCAGGGGCCGTGGGGCCAACGTCCTGACTTTC. Its protein product is CASSGRGRGANVLTF.

The chain employs TRBV19 and TRBJ2-5, with a weak D call TRBD2 (7 bases). There are 16 residues in the CDR3. The germline gives CDR1 LNHDA, CDR2 SQIVND (reference sequence). The ends were cut back, 7 bases at V and 4 bases at J, with 22 bases in the middle. The CDR3 coding sequence is TGTGCCAGTACTCCCACTCGGCGGGGGCCAGGAGAGACCCAGTACTTC. Its translation: CASTPTRRGPGETQYF.

This chain links TRBV6-5 with TRBJ2-2, with TRBD2 as a possible D gene (6 bases). Looked up from germline, CDR1 is MNHEY and CDR2 is SVGAGI. The CDR3 spans 16 residues. Trimming removed 4 bases from V and 0 bases from J, with 12 bases in between. The CDR3: CASSSQAGANTGELFF. The CDR3 DNA reads TGTGCCAGCAGTTCACAAGCGGGCGCGAACACCGGGGAGCTGTTTTTT.